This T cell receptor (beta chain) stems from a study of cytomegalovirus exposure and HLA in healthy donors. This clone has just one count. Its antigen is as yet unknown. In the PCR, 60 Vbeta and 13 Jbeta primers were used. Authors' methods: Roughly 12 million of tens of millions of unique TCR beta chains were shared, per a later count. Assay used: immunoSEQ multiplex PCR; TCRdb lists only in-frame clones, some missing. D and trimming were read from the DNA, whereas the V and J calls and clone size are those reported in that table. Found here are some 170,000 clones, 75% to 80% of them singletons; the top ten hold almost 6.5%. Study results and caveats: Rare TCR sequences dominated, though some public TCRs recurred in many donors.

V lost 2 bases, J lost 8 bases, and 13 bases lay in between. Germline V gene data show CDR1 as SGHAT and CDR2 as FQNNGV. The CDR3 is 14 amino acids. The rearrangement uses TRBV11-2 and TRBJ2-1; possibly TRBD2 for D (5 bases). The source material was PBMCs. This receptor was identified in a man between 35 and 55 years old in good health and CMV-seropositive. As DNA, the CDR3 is TGTGCCAGCAGCTTATACGGGGAGTGGTATGAGCAGTTCTTC. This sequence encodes CASSLYGEWYEQFF.